This T cell receptor (beta chain) derives from a study of blood T cell repertoires in COVID-19. As for the study in general: From T cells, B-cell-depleted T cells, or PBMCs came the material, which was cDNA or gDNA.

TCRdb's copy holds only in-frame clones and misses some; the assay was immunoSEQ multiplex PCR. The sample lists approximately 300,000 clones, approximately 90% seen once, with over 9.5% in the top ten. Each participant's cohort was designated according to participant-reported clinical history. For recovered donors of Cohort 3, there were two negative PCRs, clearance, or symptom resolution. The source of this sequence is a woman under 30 who had recovered from COVID-19. Sequenced: PBMCs or T cells enriched from blood (not recorded which).

The CDR3 DNA is TGTGCCAGCACGGACTCTAACTCCTACAATGAGCAGTTCTTC. This codes for CASTDSNSYNEQFF. The chain couples TRBV19 to TRBJ2-1; D possibly corresponds to TRBD2 (5 bases). Per the germline V gene, CDR1 is LNHDA and CDR2 is SQIVND (reference sequence). This CDR3 has 14 residues. V dropped 9 bases and J dropped 0 bases, with 12 bases sitting between them.